The rows below give T cell receptor beta chains drawn from one sample of a study of PD-L1 blockade in urothelial cancer. Assay used: immunoSEQ multiplex PCR; TCRdb lists only in-frame clones, some missing. This table holds fewer than 85,000 clones, about 90% found once. Sequencing was performed on PBMCs, taken around atezolizumab (anti-PD-L1) treatment. Source of these receptors: a man in his 60s with urothelial cancer. Both conserved end residues are part of each CDR3. A D gene is named only where the DNA matches it firmly. The size of a clone is reported for some rows only, either as once, few or many, or as a class for expanded clones.

V	D	size	J	DNA	CDR3
TRBV28	-	once	TRBJ2-4	TGTGCCAGCAGTCCCAGCGGCTTCGGAAACATTCAGTACTTC	CASSPSGFGNIQYF
TRBV4-2	TRBD2	-	TRBJ2-7	TGTGCCAGCAGCCAAGAAACTAGCGGGGCGTCCTACGAGCAGTACTTC	CASSQETSGASYEQYF
TRBV7-8	TRBD2	-	TRBJ2-5	TGTGCCAGCAGCTTAGGGACTAGGGGAGAGACCCAGTACTTC	CASSLGTRGETQYF
TRBV28	-	-	TRBJ1-6	TGTGCCACCACCACCCGGGGTTCCTATAATTCACCCCTCCACTTT	CATTTRGSYNSPLHF
TRBV11-3	-	-	TRBJ2-1	TGTGCCAGCAGCTTCAGGTCGGCTAATGAGCAGTTCTTC	CASSFRSANEQFF
TRBV6-7	-	-	TRBJ1-2	TGTGCCAGCAGTGGGGCTGAGAGCGAAAACTATGGCTACACCTTC	CASSGAESENYGYTF
TRBV25-1	-	-	TRBJ1-1	TGTGCCAGCAGGGACAGTCGGAACACTGAAGCTTTCTTT	CASRDSRNTEAFF
TRBV7-3	TRBD2	once	TRBJ2-7	TGTGCCAGCAGCTTAATGGCTAGCGGGAGCGAGCAGTACTTC	CASSLMASGSEQYF
TRBV4-3	-	once	TRBJ1-2	TGCGCCAGCAGCCAAGTTAGGGGGAACTATGGCTACACCTTC	CASSQVRGNYGYTF
TRBV6-6	-	-	TRBJ2-7	TGTGCCAGCAGTTCTGGTGGGGCGGGGTCCTACGAGCAGTACTTC	CASSSGGAGSYEQYF
TRBV28	TRBD1	-	TRBJ2-7	TGTGCCAGCAGTCTTAACTACGGGACAGAGAACTACGAGCAGTACTTC	CASSLNYGTENYEQYF
TRBV5-6	TRBD1	-	TRBJ1-2	TGTGCCAGCAGCTTGACAGGGGGTGTCTATGGCTACACCTTC	CASSLTGGVYGYTF
TRBV9	TRBD2	-	TRBJ2-1	TGTGCCAGCAGCGTAGCTATTGGGACTAGGTACAGTGAGCAGTTCTTC	CASSVAIGTRYSEQFF
TRBV18	TRBD1	-	TRBJ2-6	TGTGCCAGCTCACCACGACAGGGTCCCTCCTCTGGGGCCAACGTCCTGACTTTC	CASSPRQGPSSGANVLTF
TRBV5-4	TRBD1	-	TRBJ1-3	TGTGCCAGCAGGTCAGGGGGCGGTGGAAACACCATATATTTT	CASRSGGGGNTIYF
TRBV11-2	-	-	TRBJ2-3	TGTGCCAGCAGCCACTCGGTGGATACGCAGTATTTT	CASSHSVDTQYF
TRBV4-1	-	-	TRBJ2-7	TGCGCCAGCACCATCGGACATGGTCCTTCTAGCTCCTACGAGCAGTACTTC	CASTIGHGPSSSYEQYF
TRBV4-2	-	once	TRBJ2-3	TGTGCCAGCAGCCAAGAGGCAACAGATACGCAGTATTTT	CASSQEATDTQYF
TRBV6-5	-	-	TRBJ1-1	TGTGCCAGCAATAGATTGAGGAACACTGAAGCTTTCTTT	CASNRLRNTEAFF
TRBV4-1	-	-	TRBJ2-3	TGCGCCAGCAGCCAGAAGACAAGCACAGATACGCAGTATTTT	CASSQKTSTDTQYF
TRBV5-1	TRBD2	-	TRBJ2-1	TGCGCCAGCAGCTTGCAGCGGGGGTCCTACAATGAGCAGTTCTTC	CASSLQRGSYNEQFF
TRBV2	TRBD2	-	TRBJ2-1	TGTGCCAGCTTCGGGAGGGGACCCAATGAGCAGTTCTTC	CASFGRGPNEQFF
TRBV6-1	-	-	TRBJ1-1	TGTGCCAACGGCTGGCCGCGGACTTTCTTT	CANGWPRTFF
TRBV7-6	-	once	TRBJ1-2	TGTGCCAGCAGCTTAGGGGGGGTTCTTGGCTACACCTTC	CASSLGGVLGYTF
TRBV6-5	-	-	TRBJ2-2	TGTGCCAGCAGCCGCACATTCGGGGAGCTGTTTTTT	CASSRTFGELFF
TRBV5-1	TRBD1	-	TRBJ1-1	TGCGCCAGCAGCTTGGGGACAGGAACGAACACTGAAGCTTTCTTT	CASSLGTGTNTEAFF
TRBV5-6	TRBD1	once	TRBJ2-7	TGTGCCAGCAGCTTGGCGGACAGGGGTAATTACGAGCAGTACTTC	CASSLADRGNYEQYF
TRBV10-1	TRBD1	-	TRBJ1-1	TGCGCCAGCAGTGTGGACAGGGCCACTGAAGCTTTCTTT	CASSVDRATEAFF
TRBV28	-	few	TRBJ2-7	TGTGCCAGCAGTCTCGGAGACCTTTACGAGCAGTACTTC	CASSLGDLYEQYF
TRBV10-3	-	-	TRBJ2-7	TGTGCCATCAGTGAAGTCCCCCTTGATCTAGGCGAGCAGTACTTC	CAISEVPLDLGEQYF
TRBV19	TRBD1	-	TRBJ1-1	TGTGCCAGTAGTCTACAGGGGTTGAACACTGAAGCTTTCTTT	CASSLQGLNTEAFF
TRBV9	TRBD2	-	TRBJ2-7	TGTGCCAGCAGCCTCACTAGCGGGATTTCCTACGAGCAGTACTTC	CASSLTSGISYEQYF
TRBV2	TRBD1	-	TRBJ2-1	TGTGCCAGCACGGGACAGGAGTACAATGAGCAGTTCTTC	CASTGQEYNEQFF
TRBV5-4	TRBD2	-	TRBJ2-5	TGTGCCAGCAGCCCGGAGGCCGGGACTAGCGGAGAGACCCAGTACTTC	CASSPEAGTSGETQYF
TRBV19	-	once	TRBJ1-4	TGTGCCAGTAGTCCCAACAGGGCAACTAATGAAAAACTGTTTTTT	CASSPNRATNEKLFF
TRBV9	-	-	TRBJ1-1	TGTGCCAGCAGCGTGGACAGTCCGAACACTGAAGCTTTCTTT	CASSVDSPNTEAFF
TRBV28	-	-	TRBJ2-5	TGTGCCAGCAGTTTTTCGGGTGGGAGTGAGACCCAGTACTTC	CASSFSGGSETQYF
TRBV9	TRBD1	-	TRBJ2-2	TGTGCCAGCAGCGTAGAGGGGCAGGGGGCGGTCACCGGGGAGCTGTTTTTT	CASSVEGQGAVTGELFF
TRBV6-5	-	-	TRBJ2-3	TGTGCCAGCAGAACAGGGAGCACAGATACGCAGTATTTT	CASRTGSTDTQYF
TRBV2	-	-	TRBJ2-2	TGTGCCAGCAGTAAAGACAGGACCACGAACACCGGGGAGCTGTTTTTT	CASSKDRTTNTGELFF
TRBV30	-	-	TRBJ1-4	TGTGCCTGGAGTGCGGTGGCGGGTCGTGGCACTAAACTGTTTTTT	CAWSAVAGRGTKLFF
TRBV11-3	-	-	TRBJ2-7	TGTGCCAGCAGCTTATCGAGGGGGAACGAGCAGTACTTC	CASSLSRGNEQYF
TRBV18	TRBD1	-	TRBJ2-3	TGTGCCAGCTCACTCTTACGAGGACAGGGGGCAGATACGCAGTATTTT	CASSLLRGQGADTQYF
TRBV6-5	TRBD1	once	TRBJ2-1	TGTGCCAGCAGGAGAGGGGGCATATACAATGAGCAGTTCTTC	CASRRGGIYNEQFF
TRBV6-6	TRBD2	-	TRBJ2-1	TGTGCCAGCAGTAGAGCGGGAGATTCTTACAATGAGCAGTTCTTC	CASSRAGDSYNEQFF
TRBV25-1	-	few	TRBJ2-5	TGTGCCAGCAGTGAACTCGGTGCTCAAGAGACCCAGTACTTC	CASSELGAQETQYF
TRBV19	-	-	TRBJ2-2	TGTGCCAGTAAAGGGAGGTGGGGAAACACCGGGGAGCTGTTTTTT	CASKGRWGNTGELFF
TRBV5-4	TRBD2	few	TRBJ2-7	TGTGCCAGCAGCATGGCGGGACTAGCGGGAATTACCTACGAGCAGTACTTC	CASSMAGLAGITYEQYF
TRBV9	-	-	TRBJ2-7	TGTGCCAGCAGCGCCCGACAGAACTCCTACGAGCAGTACTTC	CASSARQNSYEQYF
TRBV7-3	TRBD1	-	TRBJ1-1	TGTGCCAGCAGCCAGACAGGGAGGTCGGGCACTGAAGCTTTCTTT	CASSQTGRSGTEAFF
TRBV6-5	-	-	TRBJ1-2	TGTGCCAGCAAGGGGGGGAATGGCTACACCTTC	CASKGGNGYTF
TRBV5-6	-	once	TRBJ2-7	TGTGCCAGCAGCCGCGGGGTCGAGCAGTACTTC	CASSRGVEQYF
TRBV5-6	-	-	TRBJ2-5	TGTGCCAGCAGCGGCCGCGGGGAGACCCAGTACTTC	CASSGRGETQYF
TRBV19	-	-	TRBJ1-3	TGTGCCAGTAGTGGGCCCCGGCTCCTCTCTGGAAACACCATATATTTT	CASSGPRLLSGNTIYF
TRBV4-2	TRBD1	-	TRBJ1-1	TGTGCCAGCAGCCAAGATCTTTCTCAGGGACAGGCCAATAGGGGAGCTTTCTTT	CASSQDLSQGQANRGAFF
TRBV2	-	-	TRBJ2-5	TGTGCCAGCAGAACAGGGCATCAAGAGACCCAGTACTTC	CASRTGHQETQYF
TRBV10-2	-	-	TRBJ2-1	TGCGCCAGCGGGCCTCTAGCACCAACCTACAATGAGCAGTTCTTC	CASGPLAPTYNEQFF